This T cell receptor (beta chain) was documented in a study of shared clonotypes between healthy human individuals (dated by TCRdb to about 2020). Context from the whole study: A couple of women and a few men aged 18 to 49 years were included in the cohort. For each donor, CD4 naive and CD4 memory were each given three plates, CD8 naive was given two plates, and CD8 memory was given one plate. The study deeply sequenced blood TCR repertoires of about 5 healthy adults to estimate repertoire size and the extent of clonotype sharing between individuals. Different laboratories and diverse techniques were used to prepare libraries and sequence TCR repertoires, to increase sequencing depth and limit assay-specific biases. Leukapheresis yielded between about 0.94 and 8.9 billion PBMCs per donor.

TCR CDR3 regions were amplified from genomic DNA by multiplex PCR using the deep immunoSEQ assay. Extracted genomic DNA from each cell subset was distributed evenly across all wells of several immunoSEQ 96-well plates, and each plate was treated as a replicate. For sorted subsets, each replicate PCR was loaded with 200 to 250 ng genomic DNA, equivalent to roughly 30,000 T cell genomes. Purified libraries were quantified with a Qubit 3.0 fluorometer, sized on a Bioanalyzer 2100, and re-quantified with the KAPA Library Quantification kit. Each immunoSEQ 96-well plate was sequenced on its own single-read 150-cycle Illumina NextSeq 550 flow cell. On the authors' methods: Because only junctional sequences without quality scores were contained in the immunoSEQ output, filtering matching that applied to full-length reads could not be performed. To assign V/J genes and CDR3, sequences were annotated using PyIR, a Python wrapper for IgBLAST v1.9, with IMGT germline references. Reads were filtered out if the reads had weak V/J assignments (E-value above 1e-6), no CDR3, stop codons, out-of-frame junctions, or ambiguous translated residues. V3J clonotypes were defined by identical inferred V gene, J gene, and CDR3 amino acid sequence. The percentage overlap between two repertoires was calculated by dividing the number of shared unique clonotypes by the size of the smaller repertoire. RTK rarefaction, the Chao1 estimator, and Recon v2.1 estimates of unobserved clonotypes were used to assess repertoire richness. Generation probabilities for all TCRbeta clonotypes obtained by the gDNA method from a handful of donors were computed using OLGA. TCRdb holds this immuneACCESS table with in-frame rearrangements only. Some clones are missing; in checked studies, unresolved V genes explain under half, and the rest has no known cause. Clone size and the V and J calls come from that table; the DNA yielded D and trimming. The sample has roughly 700,000 clones on record, around 91% of them singletons. Together, the top ten hold approximately 35% of the sample.

V drops 4 bases and J drops 4 bases, leaving 20 bases in between. The CDR3 covers 16 residues, taking in both the cysteine and the phenylalanine. Only CDR3 DNA is held: 48 bases, read in frame from base 1. CDR1 and CDR2 (SGDLS, YYNGEE) derive from the germline V gene. Summary of the overall study and its limitations: Based on pairwise subsampling, the degree of clonotype sharing among donors was expected to be affected by sequencing depth. Sharing across a handful of donors was observed for around 5% of naive CD4, around 3.5% of naive CD8, 2% to 2.5% of memory CD4, and approximately 0.41% of memory CD8 clonotypes. Only blood was sampled, and tissue TCR repertoires likely differ from those in blood. Clonotypes shared by all four sorted-subset donors showed higher generation probabilities than non-shared clonotypes. Because the study included only a small number of donors, the genetic and exposure-history diversity represented was limited. Even with the large sequencing depth, rarefaction of the sorted-subset datasets indicated that sequencing was incomplete. Estimated clonotype richness was generally larger for naive than for memory subsets.

Turning to this clone: The target of this receptor is not known. Base qualities were left out, and no much larger clone turns up one base away.

Healthy HIV-negative adults with no recently reported acute infections or vaccinations were included as donors. All donors were Caucasian adults living in Nashville, Tennessee, USA. The CD8 memory samples were a combination of magnetically selected CD45RO+ cells and CCR7-negative CD45RA+ effector memory (TemRA) cells. Blood was obtained by leukapheresis, after which PBMCs were separated by Ficoll-Histopaque density gradient centrifugation and cryopreserved in liquid nitrogen vapor phase. Analytical flow cytometry was used to check the purity and quantity of each magnetically sorted T cell population. Genomic DNA was isolated from each sorted fraction and quantified by UV absorbance on a Nanodrop 2000c.

Material: memory CD8+ T cells from PBMCs. The cell subset or site label for this specimen denotes: CD45RO+ cells pooled with CCR7-negative TemRA cells. The V and J genes are TRBV9 and TRBJ1-2; the D segment could be TRBD1, given 5 matching bases. This receptor was taken from a young man in good health. Some clones in this sample may be carry-over from other donors' samples. The CDR3 amino acid sequence is: CASSHQSKGLVYGYTF. The bases read TGTGCCAGCAGCCACCAAAGTAAGGGACTTGTCTATGGCTACACCTTC. Extended through the reference TRBV9 and TRBJ1-2 proteins, this CDR3 yields the full variable domain: DSGVTQTPKHLITATGQRVTLRCSPRSGDLSVYWYQQSLDQGLQFLIQYYNGEERAKGNILERFSAQQFPDLHSELNLSSLELGDSALYFCASSHQSKGLVYGYTFGSGTRLTVV.